This TCR beta chain was observed in a study of T-cell reconstitution after alpha-beta-depleted transplantation in children. As to this clonotype: Its antigen is not identified.

Study-level findings and limits: One year post-transplant, T-cell counts and diversity were largely derived from T cells produced anew.

V was clipped by 6 bases and J by 13 bases, with 13 bases between them. The CDR3 sequence is 11 residues long. Using unique molecular identifiers, the investigators prepared the TCRbeta library. TCRdb called the PCR reads again in MiXCR, with one record for every CDR3 protein. The sample has 700,000 to 950,000 distinct CDR3 sequences, roughly 16% seen once; the top ten hold about 4.6%. Sequencing used PBMCs, mostly from graft donor cells, obtained 360 days after TCRalphabeta/CD19-depleted stem cell transplant. This sequence was found in a male patient aged 10 to 17 who had a stem cell transplant for acute lymphoblastic leukemia, so the T cells may come from the graft donor. The V gene is TRBV12-3 or TRBV12-4, the J gene TRBJ2-1; the D gene is possibly TRBD1 (6 bases). CDR3 sequence: CASSGQLTQFF. The CDR3, as DNA: TGTGCCAGCAGCGGACAGTTGACCCAGTTCTTC.